This TCR beta chain was recorded in a study of T cell repertoires in cytomegalovirus infection. About the study: It was the public TCR beta signatures that indicated both CMV infection and matching HLA type.

Using its own MiXCR run on the reads, TCRdb lists one record per CDR3 protein. Altogether 300,000 to 400,000 distinct CDR3 sequences are present, around 25% being singletons, with the ten largest covering 10% to 15%. This clonotype has ten or more counts. As yet, its antigen is unknown. Germline V gene lookup returns CDR1 SGHVS and CDR2 FQNEAQ. CDR3 length equals 12 residues. V was shortened by 5 bases and J by 8 bases, with 9 bases between the two germline ends. The chain recombines TRBV7-8 with TRBJ2-2; D call uncertain. The clonotype comes from a human donor in good health (CMV status not recorded). Some clones in this sample may be carry-over from other donors' samples. The input for sequencing was cultured PBMCs, taken from culture after CMV antigen stimulation. In nucleotides, the CDR3 is TGTGCCAGCAGCCCAGATGGGGGGGAGCTGTTTTTT. Translated: CASSPDGGELFF.